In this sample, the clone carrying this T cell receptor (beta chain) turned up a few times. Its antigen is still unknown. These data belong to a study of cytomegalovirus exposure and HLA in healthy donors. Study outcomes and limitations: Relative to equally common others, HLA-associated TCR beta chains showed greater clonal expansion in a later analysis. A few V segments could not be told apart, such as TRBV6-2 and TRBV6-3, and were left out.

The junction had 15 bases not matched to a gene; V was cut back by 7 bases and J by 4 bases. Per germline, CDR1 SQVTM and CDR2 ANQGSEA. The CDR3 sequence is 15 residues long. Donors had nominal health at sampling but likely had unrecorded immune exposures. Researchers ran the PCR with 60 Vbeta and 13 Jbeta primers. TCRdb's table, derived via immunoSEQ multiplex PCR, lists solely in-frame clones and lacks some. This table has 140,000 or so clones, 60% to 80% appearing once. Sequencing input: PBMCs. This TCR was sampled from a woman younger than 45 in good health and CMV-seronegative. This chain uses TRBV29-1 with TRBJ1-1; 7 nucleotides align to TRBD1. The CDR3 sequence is CSARRSDRSPTEAFF. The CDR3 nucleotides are TGCAGCGCCCGAAGGTCGGACAGGAGCCCCACTGAAGCTTTCTTT.